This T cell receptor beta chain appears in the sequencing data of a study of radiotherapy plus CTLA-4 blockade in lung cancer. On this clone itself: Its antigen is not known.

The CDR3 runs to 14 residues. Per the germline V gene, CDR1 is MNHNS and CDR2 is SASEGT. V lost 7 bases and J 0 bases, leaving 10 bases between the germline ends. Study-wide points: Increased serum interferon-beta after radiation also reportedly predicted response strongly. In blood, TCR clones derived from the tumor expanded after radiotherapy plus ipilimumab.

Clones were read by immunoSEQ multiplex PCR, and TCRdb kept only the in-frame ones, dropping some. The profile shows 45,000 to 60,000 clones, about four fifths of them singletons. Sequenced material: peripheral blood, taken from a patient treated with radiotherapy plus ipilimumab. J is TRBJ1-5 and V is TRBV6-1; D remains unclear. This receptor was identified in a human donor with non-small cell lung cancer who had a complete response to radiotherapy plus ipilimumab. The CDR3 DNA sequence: TGTGCCAGCACCTCCTCCTATAGCAATCAGCCCCAGCATTTT. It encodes CASTSSYSNQPQHF.